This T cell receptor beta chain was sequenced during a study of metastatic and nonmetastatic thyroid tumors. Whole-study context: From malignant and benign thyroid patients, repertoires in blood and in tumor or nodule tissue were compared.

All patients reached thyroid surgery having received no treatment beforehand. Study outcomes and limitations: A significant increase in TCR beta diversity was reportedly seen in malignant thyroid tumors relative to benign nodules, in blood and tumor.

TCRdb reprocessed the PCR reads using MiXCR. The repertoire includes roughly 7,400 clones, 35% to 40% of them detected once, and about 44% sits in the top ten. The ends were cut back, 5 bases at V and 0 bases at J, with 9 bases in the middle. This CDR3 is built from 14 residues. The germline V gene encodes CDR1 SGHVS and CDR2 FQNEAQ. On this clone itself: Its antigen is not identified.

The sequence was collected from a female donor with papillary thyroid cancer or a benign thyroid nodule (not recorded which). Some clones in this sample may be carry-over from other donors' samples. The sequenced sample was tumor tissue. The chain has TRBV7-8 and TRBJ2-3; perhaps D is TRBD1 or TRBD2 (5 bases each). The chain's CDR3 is CASSMGPSTDTQYF. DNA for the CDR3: TGTGCCAGCAGCATGGGACCGAGCACAGATACGCAGTATTTT.